These 8 T cell receptor beta chains share one sample of origin, sequenced in a study of blood T cell repertoires in COVID-19. The data were produced by immunoSEQ multiplex PCR, yet TCRdb's version contains in-frame clones alone and is incomplete. The sample has a few hundred thousand clones, roughly 91% seen once. Sequenced material: peripheral blood. The receptors here all came from a woman aged 30 to 39 with COVID-19, enrolled during active disease.

The chain is built from TRBV4-1 and TRBJ1-2; D is ambiguous. CDR3 length equals 15 residues. Germline CDR1 and CDR2: MGHRA and YSYEKL. V lost 4 bases and J 0 bases, leaving 12 bases between the germline ends. The CDR3 sequence: CASSLLTDPNYGYTF. CDR3 DNA sequence: TGCGCCAGCAGCCTACTCACAGACCCTAACTATGGCTACACCTTC.

CDR3 amino acids: CASSSLGDTEAFF. The CDR3 DNA sequence: TGTGCCAGCAGCTCCCTAGGGGACACTGAAGCTTTCTTT. The chain combines TRBV7-3 with TRBJ1-1; possible D gene TRBD1, 5 bases. Trimming took 4 bases from V and 3 from J, leaving 9 bases between them. Germline CDR1 SGHTA, CDR2 FQGTGA. The CDR3 runs 13 residues.

Concerning this clone itself: At one of its ends the junction is not consistent with the germline gene, which may arise from a read error. The DNA of the CDR3 is TGTGCCAGCAGTACCCAGGGGGCAGACACGCAGTATTTT. This sequence encodes CASSTQGADTQYF. The chain combines TRBV7-3 with TRBJ2-3; 8 bases line up with TRBD1. This CDR3 is built from 13 residues. Germline V gives CDR1 SGHTA, CDR2 FQGTGA.

The chain recombines TRBV28 with TRBJ1-6, with D possibly being TRBD1 (5 bases). The V gene lost 8 bases and the J gene lost 4 bases, with 18 bases spanning the gap. The CDR3 loop spans 16 amino acids. The germline gives CDR1 MDHEN, CDR2 SYDVKM. Here the CDR3 DNA reads TGTGCCAGCCGGCCGGGAGGGGAGAGGTATAATTCACCCCTCCACTTT. Its protein product is CASRPGGERYNSPLHF.

The chain carries TRBV28 and TRBJ2-3; the match to TRBD2 covers 10 bases. The CDR3 is 17 amino acids. The V gene end was trimmed by 6 bases and the J gene end by 2 bases; junction bases not matched to a gene: 11. The germline gives CDR1 MDHEN, CDR2 SYDVKM. The CDR3 DNA sequence: TGTGCCAGCAGCCCCCCCCTACTAGCGGGGACCACAGATACGCAGTATTTT. Amino acid sequence: CASSPPLLAGTTDTQYF.

The chain links TRBV7-8 to TRBJ1-1, with a possible D match to TRBD1 (6 bases). Germline values: CDR1 SGHVS, CDR2 FQNEAQ. This CDR3 is built from 15 residues. V was trimmed by 3 bases and J by 4 bases, leaving 15 bases between them. Here the CDR3 reads CASSFPGGLGTEAFF. CDR3 sequence (DNA): TGTGCCAGCAGCTTCCCTGGGGGCCTTGGCACTGAAGCTTTCTTT.

The chain links TRBV19 to TRBJ2-1, with 7 bases that match TRBD1. With V trimmed by 5 bases and J by 14 bases, 6 bases remained unmatched. Germline-derived CDR1 and CDR2 are LNHDA and SQIVND (reference sequence). The CDR3 has 11 residues. CDR3 sequence (DNA): TGTGCCAGTAGTCAGGGGCAGGGGGAGTTCTTC. This sequence encodes CASSQGQGEFF.

The chain links TRBV15 to TRBJ2-2; possibly TRBD1 for D (5 bases). V was cut by 6 bases and J by 3 bases, with 14 bases left in between. Germline V CDR1 and CDR2: LNHNV, YYDKDF (reference sequence). The length of the CDR3 is 15 residues. The CDR3: CATSHAGQHTGELFF. The CDR3 DNA reads TGTGCCACCAGTCATGCAGGGCAACACACCGGGGAGCTGTTTTTT.